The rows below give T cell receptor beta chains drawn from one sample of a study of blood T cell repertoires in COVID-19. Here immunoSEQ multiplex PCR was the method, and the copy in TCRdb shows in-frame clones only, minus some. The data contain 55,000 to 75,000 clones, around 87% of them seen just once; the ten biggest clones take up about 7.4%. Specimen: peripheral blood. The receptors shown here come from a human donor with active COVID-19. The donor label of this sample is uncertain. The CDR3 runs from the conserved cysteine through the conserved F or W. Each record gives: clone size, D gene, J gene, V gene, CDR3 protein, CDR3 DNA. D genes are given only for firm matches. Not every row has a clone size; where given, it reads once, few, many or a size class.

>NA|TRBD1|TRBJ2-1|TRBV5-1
CASSLASSGGERAFF
TGCGCCAGCAGCTTGGCAAGCTCAGGGGGCGAGAGGGCCTTCTTC
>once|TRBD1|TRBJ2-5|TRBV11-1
CASSLARGQGDTETQYF
TGTGCCAGCAGCTTAGCGAGAGGACAGGGGGATACCGAGACCCAGTACTTC
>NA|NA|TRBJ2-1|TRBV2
CASSGFAGQFF
TGTGCCAGCAGTGGGTTCGCGGGGCAGTTCTTC
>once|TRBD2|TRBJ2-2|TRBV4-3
CASSQGASGSNTGELFF
TGCGCCAGCAGCCAAGGGGCTAGCGGGTCGAACACCGGGGAGCTGTTTTTT
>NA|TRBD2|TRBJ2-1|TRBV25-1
CASSEPGLARNEQFF
TGTGCCAGCAGTGAACCGGGACTAGCACGCAATGAGCAGTTCTTC
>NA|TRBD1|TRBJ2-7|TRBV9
CASSVSGTGYYEQYF
TGTGCCAGCAGCGTATCCGGGACAGGCTACTACGAGCAGTACTTC
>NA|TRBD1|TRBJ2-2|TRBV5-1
CASSLAGTGSGELFF
TGCGCCAGCAGCTTGGCCGGGACAGGGAGCGGGGAGCTGTTTTTT
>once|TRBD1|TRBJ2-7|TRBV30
CAWSGQPYEQYF
TGTGCCTGGTCGGGACAGCCCTACGAGCAGTACTTC
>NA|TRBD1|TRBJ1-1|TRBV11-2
CASSWKPGQGATEAFF
TGTGCCAGCAGCTGGAAACCGGGACAGGGCGCCACTGAAGCTTTCTTT
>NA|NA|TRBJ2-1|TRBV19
CASSIEGAGEQFF
TGTGCCAGTAGTATAGAGGGGGCCGGTGAGCAGTTCTTC
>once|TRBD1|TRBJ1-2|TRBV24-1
CATRPGQATYHYGYTF
TGTGCCACCAGGCCGGGACAGGCGACCTACCACTATGGCTACACCTTC
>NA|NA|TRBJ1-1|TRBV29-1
CSVVGWRDHTEAFF
TGCAGCGTGGTTGGCTGGAGGGACCACACTGAAGCTTTCTTT
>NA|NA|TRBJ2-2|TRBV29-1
CSVVLGGAVDTGELFF
TGCAGCGTGGTGTTGGGGGGGGCCGTGGACACCGGGGAGCTGTTTTTT
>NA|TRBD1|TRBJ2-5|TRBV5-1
CASSLEGTGGSETQYF
TGCGCCAGCAGCTTGGAGGGGACAGGGGGCTCCGAGACCCAGTACTTC
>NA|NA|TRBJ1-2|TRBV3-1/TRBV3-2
CASSQAPRQHGYTF
TGTGCCAGCAGCCAAGCTCCGAGACAGCATGGCTACACCTTC
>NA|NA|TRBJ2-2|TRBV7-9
CASTTTGTRGPGELFF
TGTGCCAGCACAACTACCGGGACAAGGGGACCCGGGGAGCTGTTTTTT
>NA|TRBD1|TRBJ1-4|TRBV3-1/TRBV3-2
CASSQDGTGTFTNEKLFF
TGTGCCAGCAGCCAAGATGGGACAGGGACGTTTACTAATGAAAAACTGTTTTTT
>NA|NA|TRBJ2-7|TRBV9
CASSVDGSSSYEQYF
TGTGCCAGCAGCGTTGACGGGTCCTCCTCCTACGAGCAGTACTTC
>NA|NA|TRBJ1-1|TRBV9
CASGDRLNTEAFF
TGTGCCAGCGGTGACAGGTTGAACACTGAAGCTTTCTTT
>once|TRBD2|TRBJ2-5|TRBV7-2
CASKLAGGPEETQYF
TGTGCCAGCAAACTAGCGGGAGGGCCCGAAGAGACCCAGTACTTC
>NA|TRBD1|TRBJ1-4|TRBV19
CASSPGQWDEKLFF
TGTGCCAGTAGTCCGGGACAGTGGGATGAAAAACTGTTTTTT
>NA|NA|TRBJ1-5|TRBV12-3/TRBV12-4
CASSLQGYQPQHF
TGTGCCAGCAGTCTTCAGGGTTATCAGCCCCAGCATTTT
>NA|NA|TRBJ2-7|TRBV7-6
CASSSLYDGTYEQYF
TGTGCCAGCAGCTCCCTATATGACGGGACCTACGAGCAGTACTTC
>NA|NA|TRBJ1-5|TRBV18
CASSPSVRDNSNQPQHF
TGTGCCAGCTCACCGTCAGTCAGGGACAATAGCAATCAGCCCCAGCATTTT
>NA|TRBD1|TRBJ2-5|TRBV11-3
CASSPGQTYQETQYF
TGTGCCAGCAGCCCGGGACAGACCTACCAAGAGACCCAGTACTTC
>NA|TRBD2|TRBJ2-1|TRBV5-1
CASSLGTSTYNEQFF
TGCGCCAGCAGCCTCGGGACTAGCACCTACAATGAGCAGTTCTTC
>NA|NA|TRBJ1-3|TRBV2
CASRTDSDTIYF
TGTGCCAGCAGGACGGACAGTGACACCATATATTTT
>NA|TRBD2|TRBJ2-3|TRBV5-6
CASSLGTTGTDTQYF
TGTGCCAGCAGCCTAGGGACTACGGGCACAGATACGCAGTATTTT
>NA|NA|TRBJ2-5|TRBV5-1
CASSLVPETQYF
TGCGCCAGCAGCTTGGTTCCTGAGACCCAGTACTTC
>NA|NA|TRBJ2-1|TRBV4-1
CASSQETRVRSSYNEQFF
TGCGCCAGCAGCCAAGAAACGAGGGTACGGAGCTCCTACAATGAGCAGTTCTTC
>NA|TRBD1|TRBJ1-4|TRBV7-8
CASSAGTGVGEKLFF
TGTGCCAGCAGCGCAGGGACAGGGGTCGGTGAAAAACTGTTTTTT
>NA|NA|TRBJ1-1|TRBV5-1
CASSLAVGVNTEAFF
TGCGCCAGCAGCTTGGCCGTAGGGGTGAACACTGAAGCTTTCTTT
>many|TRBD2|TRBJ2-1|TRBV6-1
CASSELAGSYNEQFF
TGTGCCAGCAGTGAACTAGCGGGCTCCTACAATGAGCAGTTCTTC
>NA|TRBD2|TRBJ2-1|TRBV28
CASSPRTDLWGGGRAGHEQFF
TGTGCCAGCAGTCCAAGGACAGATTTGTGGGGCGGCGGGAGGGCAGGGCATGAGCAGTTCTTC
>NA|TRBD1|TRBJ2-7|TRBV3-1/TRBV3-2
CASSQGLNTGTGSYEQYF
TGTGCCAGCAGCCAAGGCCTTAATACCGGGACAGGATCCTACGAGCAGTACTTC
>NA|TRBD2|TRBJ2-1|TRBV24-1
CATSDLRREGIREDEQFF
TGTGCCACCAGTGATTTGAGGCGGGAGGGAATTAGGGAGGATGAGCAGTTCTTC
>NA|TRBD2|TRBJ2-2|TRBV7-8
CASSLARTSDNTGELFF
TGTGCCAGCAGCTTAGCCCGGACTAGCGATAACACCGGGGAGCTGTTTTTT